This T cell receptor beta chain was captured by sequencing in a study of blood T cell repertoires in COVID-19. Study overall: Sites across the United States, Italy and Spain contributed samples from acute and convalescent COVID-19. The analysed material was cDNA or gDNA that came from T cells, B-cell-depleted T cells, or PBMCs.

CDR3 length equals 14 residues. The germline V gene has CDR1 MNHEY and CDR2 SMNVEV (reference sequence). Trimming pared 6 bases from V and 5 bases from J, leaving 17 bases between. This clone was seen only a few times. Authors' processing steps: Reference gene primer amplification gave nucleated cell count estimates. Sequencing used immunoSEQ multiplex PCR; TCRdb keeps in-frame clones, though not all of them. V and J calls and clone size follow that table, whereas D and trimming were derived from the DNA. The sample yields fewer than 110,000 clones, roughly 92% seen once. The receptor's source is a man aged 45-60 years with active COVID-19. The V call is TRBV27, the J call TRBJ2-7, with D perhaps TRBD2 (6 bases). The sequencing input was peripheral blood. The CDR3 loop is CASSQRSGGDEQYF. In DNA, the CDR3 is TGTGCCAGCAGCCAGCGGAGCGGAGGGGACGAGCAGTACTTC.